Listed here are 15 T cell receptor beta chains from one sample, sequenced in a study of shared clonotypes between healthy human individuals. Assay: immunoSEQ multiplex PCR; the TCRdb copy retains only in-frame clones and omits some. The sample includes roughly 2.2 million clones, 85% to 95% seen only once; the top ten take about 0.36%. The sequenced sample consisted of naive CD4+ T cells from PBMCs. Subset indicated: CD45RA+ positively selected. Every receptor here comes from a man younger than 35 in good health. Some clones in this sample may be carry-over from other donors' samples.

The chain combines TRBV6-1 with TRBJ2-2; 8 bases match TRBD1. CDR3 length equals 14 residues. The V gene end was trimmed by 5 bases and the J gene end by 6 bases; junction bases not matched to a gene: 5. Germline assignment: CDR1 MNHNS and CDR2 SASEGT. CDR3 in DNA: TGTGCCAGCAGTACAGGGGGTTGGGCCGGGGAGCTGTTTTTT. This translates into CASSTGGWAGELFF.

A word on this clone: The sample contains more than one DNA sequence encoding this CDR3. CDR3 DNA: TGTGCCAGCAGCGTAGCTGTGAACACTGAAGCTTTCTTT. It yields the protein CASSVAVNTEAFF. The chain couples TRBV9 to TRBJ1-1; no clear D. This CDR3 contains 13 residues. The V gene lost 0 bases and the J gene lost 0 bases, with 3 bases spanning the gap. Germline V gives CDR1 SGDLS, CDR2 YYNGEE.

The chain employs TRBV7-3 and TRBJ2-7, with unresolved D. CDR1 is SGHTA, CDR2 FQGTGA, per germline. Between the trimmed V and J ends, which lost 1 base and 0 bases, there was a span of 16 bases. This CDR3 comprises 17 residues. The CDR3 DNA reads as TGTGCCAGCAGCTTAAGATGGACCAGGAAGGGCTCCTACGAGCAGTACTTC. It is translated as CASSLRWTRKGSYEQYF.

The chain links TRBV4-3 to TRBJ2-3; tentatively, D is TRBD2 (5 bases). V was clipped by 4 bases and J by 8 bases, with 16 bases between them. This CDR3 spans 14 amino acids. Germline V CDR1 and CDR2: LGHNA, YSLEER. The CDR3 DNA sequence: TGCGCCAGCAGCCCAAACATGCTAGCTGGTACGCAGTATTTT. It yields the protein CASSPNMLAGTQYF.

The rearrangement joins TRBV18 to TRBJ2-1; no reliable D call. Germline loops: CDR1 KGHSH, CDR2 LQKENI. The V and J ends lost 2 bases and 0 bases respectively, with 8 bases between them. This CDR3 region has 15 residues. The CDR3 is CASSPTRYSYNEQFF. CDR3 DNA sequence: TGTGCCAGCTCACCAACGCGATACTCCTACAATGAGCAGTTCTTC. The full variable domain, in which reference TRBV18 and TRBJ2-1 provide the parts outside the CDR3, is NAGVMQNPRHLVRRRGQEARLRCSPMKGHSHVYWYRQLPEEGLKFMVYLQKENIIDESGMPKERFSAEFPKEGPSILRIQQVVRGDSAAYFCASSPTRYSYNEQFFGPGTRLTVL.

This chain connects TRBV11-2 to TRBJ1-2, with D perhaps TRBD1 (6 bases). Germline V gene data show CDR1 as SGHAT and CDR2 as FQNNGV. CDR3 length equals 13 residues. V was shortened by 4 bases and J by 4 bases, with 10 bases between the two germline ends. CDR3 sequence reads: CASSSRGGYGYTF. DNA of the CDR3: TGTGCCAGCAGCTCCAGGGGAGGCTATGGCTACACCTTC.

The chain has TRBV6-7 and TRBJ1-4; 7 bases agree with TRBD1. TRBV6-7 is an ORF, with its function uncertain. The CDR3 sequence is 15 residues long. V lost 6 bases to trimming and J lost 12 bases; unmatched junction nucleotides: 16. CDR3 bases: TGTGCCAGCAGCACAAAAACAGGGGAGGGTAAAGAACTGTTTTTT. Residues: CASSTKTGEGKELFF.

This chain joins TRBV7-3 and TRBJ2-3; a weak D match, TRBD1 (5 bases). Germline CDR1 SGHTA, CDR2 FQGTGA. Trimming removed 5 bases at V and 2 bases at J, with 14 bases between. The CDR3 sequence is 15 residues long. DNA of the CDR3: TGTGCCAGCAGCCAGGGCCTTAAGGACACAGATACGCAGTATTTT. This codes for CASSQGLKDTDTQYF.

The CDR3 sequence is CASTMGETQYF. DNA of the CDR3: TGTGCCAGCACGATGGGGGAGACCCAGTACTTC. The chain is built from TRBV28 and TRBJ2-5; D gene unclear. CDR3 size: 11 residues. V was clipped by 7 bases and J by 5 bases, with 8 bases between them. The germline CDR1 and CDR2 sequences are MDHEN and SYDVKM.

This clone showed up just a few times. The chain carries TRBV7-8 and TRBJ1-1; TRBD1 matches 7 bases. The CDR3 is 15 residues long. CDR1 is SGHVS, CDR2 FQNEAQ, per germline. V lost 4 bases to trimming and J lost 1 base; unmatched junction nucleotides: 6. The CDR3 is CASSSLDRRNTEAFF. The CDR3 DNA is TGTGCCAGCAGCTCCCTGGACAGGAGGAACACTGAAGCTTTCTTT.

V and J are TRBV7-9 and TRBJ2-2, with D perhaps TRBD1 or TRBD2 (5 bases each). The CDR3 loop spans 15 amino acids. Trimming pared 5 bases from V and 3 bases from J, leaving 13 bases between. Germline CDR1 SEHNR, CDR2 FQNEAQ (reference sequence). CDR3 region: CASSPRGLDTGELFF. CDR3 in DNA: TGTGCCAGCAGCCCCCGGGGCCTGGACACCGGGGAGCTGTTTTTT.

This clone was observed a single time. The V call is TRBV5-6, the J call TRBJ2-7; possibly TRBD1 for D (5 bases). Trimming removed 4 bases at V and 0 bases at J, with 17 bases between. The CDR3 runs 16 residues. The germline gives CDR1 SGHDT, CDR2 YYEEEE. CDR3 amino acids: CASSRRQMGFSYEQYF. CDR3 bases: TGTGCCAGCAGCCGCAGACAGATGGGCTTCTCCTACGAGCAGTACTTC.

The gene calls are TRBV28 and TRBJ1-4, with D unresolved. V dropped 4 bases and J dropped 1 base, with 10 bases sitting between them. Germline CDR1 reads MDHEN; CDR2 reads SYDVKM. This CDR3 has 15 residues. In nucleotides, the CDR3 is TGTGCCAGCAGTTCCCGGACTCAAACTAATGAAAAACTGTTTTTT. It yields the protein CASSSRTQTNEKLFF.

The chain employs TRBV6-5 and TRBJ2-2; D is ambiguous. Deletions cut 3 bases from V and 6 bases from J, with 8 bases between. Germline V gene lookup returns CDR1 MNHEY and CDR2 SVGAGI. This CDR3 is built from 13 residues. DNA of the CDR3: TGTGCCAGCAGTTATTTGGGTGCCGGGGAGCTGTTTTTT. It codes for CASSYLGAGELFF.

Concerning this clone itself: This CDR3 is also generated by other DNA sequences in the sample. This sequence joins TRBV2 and TRBJ2-7; D is ambiguous. The CDR3 is 11 residues long. CDR1 and CDR2 (germline): SNHLY, FYNNEI. Between the trimmed V and J ends, which lost 6 bases and 2 bases, there was a span of 5 bases. As DNA, the CDR3 is TGTGCCAGCAGCCCAGCCTACGAGCAGTACTTC. Its translation is CASSPAYEQYF. Looking up the rest from reference TRBV2 and TRBJ2-7 gives the full variable domain: EPEVTQTPSHQVTQMGQEVILRCVPISNHLYFYWYRQILGQKVEFLVSFYNNEISEKSEIFDDQFSVERPDGSNFTLKIRSTKLEDSAMYFCASSPAYEQYFGPGTRLTVT.